Following are 30 T cell receptor beta chains from one sample sequenced in a study of human T cells and chemical hapten exposure. TCRdb used MiXCR to reprocess the RACE reads, holding one entry per CDR3 protein. Found here are 180,000 or so distinct CDR3 sequences, around 15% of them singletons; the top ten hold 1.5% to 2%. Time point meaning: patch test 1, 2 weeks after DPC sensitization. Treatment meaning: therapeutic diphenylcyclopropenone sensitization with weekly scalp DPC. The material sequenced was whole blood, taken in connection with sensitization to the hapten diphenylcyclopropenone (DPC). These receptors were collected from a woman aged 25 to 39 with alopecia areata. Some clones in this sample may be carry-over from other donors' samples.

This clonotype was observed many times. The chain uses TRBV28 and TRBJ1-3; tentatively, D is TRBD1 (6 bases). The germline V gene has CDR1 MDHEN and CDR2 SYDVKM. V dropped 5 bases and J dropped 7 bases, with 15 bases sitting between them. CDR3 length equals 14 residues. The CDR3 nucleotides are TGTGCCAGCAGTCTCGGGGGGGCCGGGAACACCATATATTTT. Its protein product is CASSLGGAGNTIYF.

This clonotype has only a few counts. The chain joins TRBV29-1 to TRBJ1-2; D possibly corresponds to TRBD1 (5 bases). Trimming left V 6 bases short and J 9 bases short, with 14 bases between. The CDR3 is made up of 11 amino acids. The germline CDR1 and CDR2 sequences are SQVTM and ANQGSEA. The CDR3 protein is CSVTTVISYTF. The CDR3 coding sequence is TGCAGCGTCACGACAGTTATTAGCTACACCTTC. Full variable domain (rest looked up from reference TRBV29-1 and TRBJ1-2): SAVISQKPSRDICQRGTSLTIQCQVDSQVTMMFWYRQQPGQSLTLIATANQGSEATYESGFVIDKFPISRPNLTFSTLTVSNMSPEDSSIYLCSVTTVISYTFGSGTRLTVV.

The sample holds many counts of this clonotype. The chain joins TRBV18 to TRBJ1-1, with a tentative D call TRBD1 (5 bases). The CDR3 is 15 amino acids. Trimming pared 2 bases from V and 5 bases from J, leaving 15 bases between. The germline V gene encodes CDR1 KGHSH and CDR2 LQKENI. CDR3 nucleotide sequence: TGTGCCAGCTCACCAGAGGCAGGGTTTGTTACTGAAGCTTTCTTT. It encodes CASSPEAGFVTEAFF.

This clonotype has ten or more counts. The chain has TRBV19 and TRBJ1-5; D may be TRBD1 (6 bases). Germline assignment: CDR1 LNHDA and CDR2 SQIVND (reference sequence). This CDR3 has 16 residues. V was shortened by 7 bases and J by 0 bases, with 16 bases between the two germline ends. CDR3 protein: CASKAGTPYSNQPQHF. DNA for the CDR3: TGTGCCAGTAAAGCAGGGACACCTTATAGCAATCAGCCCCAGCATTTT. Based on the CDR3 plus reference TRBV19 and TRBJ1-5, the full variable domain is DGGITQSPKYLFRKEGQNVTLSCEQNLNHDAMYWYRQDPGQGLRLIYYSQIVNDFQKGDIAEGYSVSREKKESFPLTVTSAQKNPTAFYLCASKAGTPYSNQPQHFGDGTRLSIL.

This clonotype has at least ten counts. This rearrangement joins TRBV30 to TRBJ1-4; a weak D match, TRBD1 (6 bases). V was shortened by 2 bases and J by 7 bases, with 17 bases between the two germline ends. CDR1 and CDR2 from the germline V gene are GTSNPN and SVGIG (reference sequence). The CDR3 loop spans 15 amino acids. DNA of the CDR3: TGTGCCTGGAGTCCTTCGGGGGGGCGAGGTGAAAAACTGTTTTTT. Its translation: CAWSPSGGRGEKLFF.

This clonotype was found a few times. The J gene is TRBJ2-6, the V gene TRBV15, with D hard to call. The V end was cut by 5 bases, the J end by 0 bases, with 11 bases between. Germline V CDR1 and CDR2: LNHNV, YYDKDF (reference sequence). The CDR3 covers 16 residues. The CDR3 here is CATSEHSSSGANVLTF. In nucleotides, the CDR3 is TGTGCCACCAGCGAACACAGCAGCTCTGGGGCCAACGTCCTGACTTTC.

The J gene is TRBJ2-3, the V gene TRBV6-6; 7 nucleotides align to TRBD2. The CDR3 contains 14 residues. J lost 4 bases, V lost 5 bases, and 6 bases had no gene match. Germline V gene data show CDR1 as MNHNY and CDR2 as SVGAGI (reference sequence). CDR3 amino acids: CASSSGALADTQYF. The CDR3 nucleotides are TGTGCCAGCAGTAGCGGGGCATTGGCAGATACGCAGTATTTT.

This clonotype was detected a few times. The gene calls are TRBV3-1 and TRBJ2-7; 8 positions agree with TRBD2. CDR1 is LGHDT and CDR2 is YNNKEL in the germline V gene (reference sequence). J was trimmed by 2 bases and V by 4 bases; bases with no gene match: 10. The CDR3 has 16 residues. This CDR3 reads CASSPDGTRGTYEQYF. The CDR3 nucleotides are TGTGCCAGCAGCCCGGATGGGACTAGAGGCACCTACGAGCAGTACTTC.

There are a few counts of this clonotype. The J gene is TRBJ1-4, the V gene TRBV28, with D unresolved. Germline CDR1 is MDHEN and CDR2 is SYDVKM. The CDR3 consists of 15 residues. Trimming removed 7 bases from V and 0 bases from J, with 12 bases in between. This chain's CDR3 is CASTLGGATNEKLFF. The CDR3 DNA is TGTGCCAGCACCCTTGGTGGGGCAACTAATGAAAAACTGTTTTTT.

This chain connects TRBV2 to TRBJ2-1; TRBD2 aligns across 8 bases. The CDR3 sequence is 14 residues long. The junction had 9 bases not matched to a gene; V was cut back by 6 bases and J by 8 bases. Per the germline V gene, CDR1 is SNHLY and CDR2 is FYNNEI. CDR3 in DNA: TGTGCCAGCAGCTTTCGGGGGGGCTCGTATGAGCAGTTCTTC. Translating gives CASSFRGGSYEQFF.

In its sample, this clonotype was seen a few times. The chain joins TRBV6-5 to TRBJ2-7, with no clear D. V dropped 11 bases and J dropped 2 bases, with 19 bases sitting between them. There are 14 residues in the CDR3. Germline values: CDR1 MNHEY, CDR2 SVGAGI. CDR3 nucleotide sequence: TGTGCCGGAAACCCCGGCGACACGGCCTACGAGCAGTACTTC. This translates into CAGNPGDTAYEQYF.

This clonotype has more than one count but fewer than ten. The V and J genes are TRBV29-1 and TRBJ2-7; 7 bases are a match to TRBD1. Unmatched junction bases numbered 6, after V lost 0 bases and J lost 7 bases. The CDR3 is 13 amino acids. Germline V gene sequence: CDR1 SQVTM, CDR2 ANQGSEA. The CDR3: CSVEERGLREQYF. DNA for the CDR3: TGCAGCGTTGAAGAAAGGGGGCTTAGGGAGCAGTACTTC.

This clonotype was counted between two and nine times. The rearrangement links TRBV9 to TRBJ2-5; the D gene could be TRBD1 or TRBD2 (6 bases each). Trimming stripped 0 bases from V and 5 bases from J, with 14 bases between. The CDR3 length is 15 residues. Germline V gene data show CDR1 as SGDLS and CDR2 as YYNGEE. The CDR3 bases are TGTGCCAGCAGCGTAGGGGGGGCTTTTCGGGAGACCCAGTACTTC. This codes for CASSVGGAFRETQYF.

This clonotype was seen more than once but under ten times. This chain connects TRBV28 to TRBJ1-1; TRBD1 aligns across 9 bases. Unmatched junction bases numbered 8, after V lost 5 bases and J lost 4 bases. The germline CDR1 and CDR2 sequences are MDHEN and SYDVKM. This CDR3 has 15 amino acids. The CDR3 DNA sequence: TGTGCCAGCAGTGCGGGACAGGGTTGGGGCACTGAAGCTTTCTTT. Translation gives CASSAGQGWGTEAFF.

This clonotype was picked up a small number of times. The V gene is TRBV6-1, the J gene TRBJ1-6, with 12 bases aligning to TRBD1. V lost 10 bases to trimming and J lost 3 bases; unmatched junction nucleotides: 4. This CDR3 comprises 15 residues. CDR1 is MNHNS, CDR2 SASEGT, per germline. CDR3 sequence reads: CAIGTGGFYNSPLHF. CDR3 nucleotides: TGTGCCATCGGGACAGGGGGCTTCTATAATTCACCCCTCCACTTT.

This chain uses TRBV5-1 with TRBJ2-1; perhaps D is TRBD1 or TRBD2 (5 bases each). V was clipped by 1 base and J by 4 bases, with 12 bases between them. Germline CDR1 is SGHRS and CDR2 is YFSETQ. The CDR3 loop spans 15 amino acids. In DNA form, the CDR3 reads TGCGCCAGCAGCTTGATAGGGGACGGATACAATGAGCAGTTCTTC. It codes for CASSLIGDGYNEQFF.

The chain links TRBV5-5 to TRBJ2-7; tentative D call: TRBD1 (6 bases). The CDR3 runs to 15 residues. Looked up from germline, CDR1 is SGHKS and CDR2 is YYEKEE (reference sequence). V lost 0 bases and J lost 2, with 12 bases in between. The CDR3 sequence is CASSLASTGTYEQYF. The CDR3 region has the DNA TGTGCCAGCAGCTTGGCCTCGACAGGTACCTACGAGCAGTACTTC.

CDR3 protein: CASSLAFSRALHF. In DNA form, the CDR3 reads TGTGCCAGCAGCTTAGCCTTCAGTCGGGCCCTCCACTTT. The genes are TRBV7-2 and TRBJ1-6; no definite D call. This CDR3 is built from 13 residues. V was pared by 0 bases and J by 14 bases, with 11 bases between. Per germline, CDR1 SGHTA and CDR2 FQGNSA.

This clonotype was picked up a small number of times. The chain is built from TRBV28 and TRBJ1-1, with 7 bases matching TRBD1. Trimming removed 6 bases from V and 1 base from J; junction bases left unmatched: 8. Germline CDR1 is MDHEN and CDR2 is SYDVKM. This CDR3 spans 15 amino acids. CDR3 region: CASSDTTGKNTEAFF. CDR3 coding DNA: TGTGCCAGCAGCGATACGACAGGGAAGAACACTGAAGCTTTCTTT. Full variable domain (rest looked up from reference TRBV28 and TRBJ1-1): DVKVTQSSRYLVKRTGEKVFLECVQDMDHENMFWYRQDPGLGLRLIYFSYDVKMKEKGDIPEGYSVSREKKERFSLILESASTNQTSMYLCASSDTTGKNTEAFFGQGTRLTVV.

The genes are TRBV14 and TRBJ2-7; D not certain. Germline V lookup: CDR1 SGHDN, CDR2 FVKESK. V was clipped by 4 bases and J by 4 bases, with 11 bases between them. CDR3 length equals 13 residues. This CDR3 is CASSPDSKYEQYF. In DNA form, the CDR3 reads TGTGCCAGCAGCCCCGACTCAAAGTACGAGCAGTACTTC.

J is TRBJ2-3 and V is TRBV4-1; D perhaps matches TRBD2 (5 bases). CDR1 is MGHRA, CDR2 YSYEKL, per germline. Deletions cut 1 base from V and 4 bases from J, with 9 bases between. CDR3 size: 14 residues. Written as DNA, the CDR3 is TGCGCCAGCAGCCAAGTCCCCGGGGCAGATACGCAGTATTTT. Its protein is CASSQVPGADTQYF.

This clonotype was detected a few times. This chain uses TRBV7-2 with TRBJ1-4, with a weak D call TRBD1 (5 bases). This CDR3 is built from 15 residues. V gave up 5 bases and J gave up 2 bases, with 12 bases separating them. Germline V CDR1 and CDR2: SGHTA, FQGNSA. This CDR3 reads CASSLQGPTNEKLFF. The CDR3 nucleotides are TGTGCCAGCAGCCTGCAGGGTCCCACTAATGAAAAACTGTTTTTT.

In this sample, this clonotype turned up a few times. The rearrangement uses TRBV7-9 and TRBJ2-2; possible D gene TRBD2, 8 bases. V gave up 5 bases and J gave up 6 bases, with 16 bases separating them. This CDR3 is built from 15 residues. Germline V lookup: CDR1 SEHNR, CDR2 FQNEAQ (reference sequence). The CDR3 DNA is TGTGCCAGCAGCCGGGAGGGGGCTGGATCCGGGGAGCTGTTTTTT. Amino acid sequence: CASSREGAGSGELFF.

This clonotype was recorded a few times. The CDR3 spells CASSQFRQNPNEQFF. CDR3 DNA: TGCGCCAGCAGTCAATTCAGACAGAACCCCAATGAGCAGTTCTTC. This chain connects TRBV23-1 to TRBJ2-1; D possibly corresponds to TRBD1 (5 bases). TRBV23-1 is annotated as an ORF whose role is uncertain. The CDR3 sequence is 15 residues long. The germline V and J ends were trimmed by 1 base and 6 bases, with 13 bases remaining between them.

This clonotype showed up just a few times. The V call is TRBV9, the J call TRBJ2-2, with D perhaps TRBD1 (5 bases). CDR3 length equals 12 residues. The V and J ends lost 4 bases and 8 bases respectively, with 9 bases between them. Germline CDR1 SGDLS, CDR2 YYNGEE. The CDR3 spells CASSQGVGELFF. CDR3 sequence (DNA): TGTGCCAGCAGCCAGGGCGTGGGGGAGCTGTTTTTT.

The rearrangement joins TRBV12-3 or TRBV12-4 to TRBJ2-7; 11 bases line up with TRBD2. The CDR3 runs to 15 residues. V lost 3 bases and J lost 0; bases outside the gene matches: 1. CDR3 nucleotide sequence: TGTGCCAGCAGTTTGGGACTAGCGGACTCCTACGAGCAGTACTTC. Translation gives CASSLGLADSYEQYF.

This clonotype has a handful of counts. The V gene is TRBV9, the J gene TRBJ2-1; 7 nucleotides match TRBD1. The length of the CDR3 is 17 residues. V lost 0 bases to trimming and J lost 7 bases; unmatched junction nucleotides: 13. The germline gives CDR1 SGDLS, CDR2 YYNGEE. CDR3 DNA sequence: TGTGCCAGCAGCGTAGGTCCAGAGACAGGGATACGGAATGAGCAGTTCTTC. This gives the protein CASSVGPETGIRNEQFF. The variable domain in full, completed from reference TRBV9 and TRBJ2-1, reads DSGVTQTPKHLITATGQRVTLRCSPRSGDLSVYWYQQSLDQGLQFLIQYYNGEERAKGNILERFSAQQFPDLHSELNLSSLELGDSALYFCASSVGPETGIRNEQFFGPGTRLTVL.

The chain links TRBV12-3 or TRBV12-4 to TRBJ2-1; 7 bases are shared with TRBD1. V lost 3 bases to trimming and J lost 4 bases; unmatched junction nucleotides: 18. CDR3 length: 19 amino acids. The CDR3 DNA reads as TGTGCCAGCAGTTTCCGAGACAGGGCTTTGAGCGGATCTTACAATGAGCAGTTCTTC. It yields the protein CASSFRDRALSGSYNEQFF.

The sample holds many counts of this clonotype. The rearrangement uses TRBV5-1 and TRBJ2-7, with D possibly being TRBD1 (6 bases). Germline V gene lookup returns CDR1 SGHRS and CDR2 YFSETQ. Trimming left V 4 bases short and J 2 bases short, with 10 bases between. CDR3 length: 13 amino acids. Here the CDR3 DNA reads TGCGCCAGCAGCGCGGACAGCACCTACGAGCAGTACTTC. It specifies CASSADSTYEQYF.

This clonotype was seen a few times. V usage is TRBV3-1 and J usage is TRBJ2-5; D might be TRBD2 (6 bases). This CDR3 comprises 15 residues. Trimming took 4 bases from V and 0 from J, leaving 12 bases between them. The V gene's germline CDR1 is LGHDT and CDR2 YNNKEL (reference sequence). CDR3 nucleotides: TGTGCCAGCAGCCCCATCGGGGGATACCAAGAGACCCAGTACTTC. Translating gives CASSPIGGYQETQYF.